This T cell receptor beta chain appears in the sequencing data of a study of regulatory T cells. Study findings and constraints: CD3G-deficient patients' regulatory T cells showed reduced Shannon diversity versus autologous conventional CD4+ and control regulatory cells.

In its sample, this clone was seen a few times. Its antigen is not known. Amplification used 52 TRBV primers and 13 TRBJ primers. Sequenced by immunoSEQ multiplex PCR; TCRdb stores in-frame clones only, minus some. This sample has fewer than 4,500 clones, with more than 85% found just once. Trimming removed 6 bases at V and 3 bases at J, with 8 bases between. CDR3 size: 12 residues. CDR1 and CDR2 (germline): MDHEN, SYDVKM. The chain joins TRBV28 to TRBJ1-1; D may be TRBD1 (5 bases). The sequenced sample was CD4+ Tregs sorted from blood. This TCR was recovered from a child aged 2 to 10 with CD3G deficiency. The CDR3 loop is CASSGRDTEAFF. CDR3 in DNA: TGTGCCAGCAGCGGCAGGGACACTGAAGCTTTCTTT.